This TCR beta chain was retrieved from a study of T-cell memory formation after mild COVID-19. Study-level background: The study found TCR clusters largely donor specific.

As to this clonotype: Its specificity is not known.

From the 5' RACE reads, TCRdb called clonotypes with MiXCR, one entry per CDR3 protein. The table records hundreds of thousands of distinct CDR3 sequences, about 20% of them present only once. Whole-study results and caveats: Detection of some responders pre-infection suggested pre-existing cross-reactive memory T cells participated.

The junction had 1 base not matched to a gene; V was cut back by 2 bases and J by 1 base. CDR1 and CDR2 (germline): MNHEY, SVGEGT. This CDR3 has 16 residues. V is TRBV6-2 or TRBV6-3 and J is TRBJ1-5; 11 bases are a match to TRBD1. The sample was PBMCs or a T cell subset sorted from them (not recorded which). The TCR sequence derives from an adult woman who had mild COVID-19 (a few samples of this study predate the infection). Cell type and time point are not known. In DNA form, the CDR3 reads TGTGCCAGCAGTTACGGGACAGGGGGGAGCAATCAGCCCCAGCATTTT. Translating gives CASSYGTGGSNQPQHF.